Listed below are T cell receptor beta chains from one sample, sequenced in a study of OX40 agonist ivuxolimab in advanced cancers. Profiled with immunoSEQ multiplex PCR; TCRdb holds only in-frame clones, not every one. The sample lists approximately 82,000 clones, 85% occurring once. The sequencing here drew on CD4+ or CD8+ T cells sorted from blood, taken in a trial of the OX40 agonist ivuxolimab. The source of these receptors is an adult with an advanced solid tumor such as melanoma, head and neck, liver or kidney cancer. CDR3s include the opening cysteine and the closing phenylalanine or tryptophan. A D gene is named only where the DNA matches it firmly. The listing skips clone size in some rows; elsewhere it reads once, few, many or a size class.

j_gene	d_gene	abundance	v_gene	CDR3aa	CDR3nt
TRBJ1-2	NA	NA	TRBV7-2	CASSLGSWGWNYGYTF	TGTGCCAGCAGCTTAGGGTCCTGGGGGTGGAACTATGGCTACACCTTC
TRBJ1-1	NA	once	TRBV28	CASSTGTSNTEAFF	TGTGCCAGCAGTACTGGGACATCGAACACTGAAGCTTTCTTT
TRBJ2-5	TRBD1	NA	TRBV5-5	CASSLRGTGTGDLETQYF	TGTGCCAGCAGCTTACGGGGTACCGGGACAGGGGATTTAGAGACCCAGTACTTC
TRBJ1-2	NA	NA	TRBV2	CASSEQNYGYTF	TGTGCCAGCAGTGAACAAAACTATGGCTACACCTTC
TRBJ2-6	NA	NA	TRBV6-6	CASSRGAGANVLTF	TGTGCCAGCAGTAGGGGAGCTGGGGCCAACGTCCTGACTTTC
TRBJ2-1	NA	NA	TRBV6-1	CANSKGISSYNEQFF	TGTGCCAATTCCAAGGGGATCAGCTCCTACAATGAGCAGTTCTTC
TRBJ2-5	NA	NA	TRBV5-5	CASSGGANQETQYF	TGTGCCAGCAGCGGGGGGGCTAACCAAGAGACCCAGTACTTC
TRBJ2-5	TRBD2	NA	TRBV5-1	CASSLGLAGGGETQYF	TGCGCCAGCAGCTTGGGACTAGCGGGGGGAGGAGAGACCCAGTACTTC
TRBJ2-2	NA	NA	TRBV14	CASSHQGRTGELFF	TGTGCCAGCAGCCATCAGGGACGCACCGGGGAGCTGTTTTTT
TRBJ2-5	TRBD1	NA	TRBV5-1	CASSRGQQVQETQYF	TGCGCCAGCAGCCGGGGACAGCAGGTGCAAGAGACCCAGTACTTC
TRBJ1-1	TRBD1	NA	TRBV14	CASSPDRGPDTEAFF	TGTGCCAGCAGCCCGGACAGGGGGCCGGACACTGAAGCTTTCTTT
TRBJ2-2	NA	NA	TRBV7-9	CASSSMGGELFF	TGTGCCAGCAGCTCCATGGGCGGGGAGCTGTTTTTT
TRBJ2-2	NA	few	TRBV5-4	CASSSAQTGELFF	TGTGCCAGCAGCTCCGCCCAGACCGGGGAGCTGTTTTTT
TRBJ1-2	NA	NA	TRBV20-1	CSATPNYGYTF	TGCAGTGCTACCCCTAACTATGGCTACACCTTC
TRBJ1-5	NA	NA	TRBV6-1	CATSPDRNQPQHF	TGTGCCACCTCCCCCGACCGTAATCAGCCCCAGCATTTT
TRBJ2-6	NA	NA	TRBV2	CASSATGDSGANVLTF	TGTGCCAGCAGTGCCACGGGGGATTCTGGGGCCAACGTCCTGACTTTC
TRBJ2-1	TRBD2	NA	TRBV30	CASREGAYNEQFF	TGTGCCTCCCGGGAGGGGGCCTACAATGAGCAGTTCTTC
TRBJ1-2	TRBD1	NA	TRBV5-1	CASSFWDSYGYTF	TGCGCCAGCAGCTTTTGGGACAGCTATGGCTACACCTTC
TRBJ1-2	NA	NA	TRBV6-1	CASSGRNFYGYTF	TGTGCCAGCAGTGGGCGGAACTTCTATGGCTACACCTTC
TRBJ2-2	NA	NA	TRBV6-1	CASSDGGPRASTGELFF	TGTGCCAGCAGTGATGGGGGTCCCCGGGCGTCTACCGGGGAGCTGTTTTTT
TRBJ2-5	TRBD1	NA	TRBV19	CASSSPGQPQETQYF	TGTGCCAGTAGTTCACCGGGACAGCCCCAAGAGACCCAGTACTTC
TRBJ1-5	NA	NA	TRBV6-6	CASSYSLGPQHF	TGTGCCAGCAGTTACTCGCTGGGGCCCCAGCATTTT